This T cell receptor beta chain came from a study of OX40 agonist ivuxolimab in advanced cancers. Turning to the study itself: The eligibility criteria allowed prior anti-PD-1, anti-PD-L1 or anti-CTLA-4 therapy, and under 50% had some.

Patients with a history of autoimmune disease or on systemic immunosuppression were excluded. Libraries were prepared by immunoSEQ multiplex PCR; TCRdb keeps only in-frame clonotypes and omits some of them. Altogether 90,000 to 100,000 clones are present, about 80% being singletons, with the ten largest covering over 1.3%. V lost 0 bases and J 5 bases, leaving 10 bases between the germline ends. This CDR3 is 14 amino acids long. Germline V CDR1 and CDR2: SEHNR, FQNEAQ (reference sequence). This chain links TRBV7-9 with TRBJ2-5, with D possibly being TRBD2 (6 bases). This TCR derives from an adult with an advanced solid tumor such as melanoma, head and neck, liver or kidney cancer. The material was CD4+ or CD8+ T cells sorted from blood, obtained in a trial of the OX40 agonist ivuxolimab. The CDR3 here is CASSLAAGTETQYF. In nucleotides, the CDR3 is TGTGCCAGCAGCTTAGCGGCGGGGACGGAGACCCAGTACTTC.